The sequence of this TCR beta chain was determined in a study of blood T cells in healthy people across ages. Study results and limitations: Researchers deemed the diversity estimates from one million T cells underestimates.

PCR was performed a second time for about 6 to 12 cycles using a sample-barcoded 5' primer and a J-beta primer mix. Tags on each cDNA molecule came from a template-switch adaptor with 12 random nucleotides. TCRdb passed the 5' RACE reads through MiXCR, listing each CDR3 protein once. The sample consists of about 1,500,000 distinct CDR3 sequences, approximately 42% of them appearing once. V was cut by 8 bases and J by 0 bases, with 12 bases left in between. This CDR3 contains 14 residues. Germline lookup yields CDR1 ENHRY and CDR2 SYGVKD. This clonotype was seen a few times. As yet, its antigen is unknown.

The specimen was blood. J is TRBJ2-3 and V is TRBV10-3, with a possible D match to TRBD1 (6 bases). The TCR was taken from a woman aged 18-30 years in good health. CDR3 coding DNA: TGTGCCATCCGGGACATCTCTAGCACAGATACGCAGTATTTT. This translates into CAIRDISSTDTQYF.